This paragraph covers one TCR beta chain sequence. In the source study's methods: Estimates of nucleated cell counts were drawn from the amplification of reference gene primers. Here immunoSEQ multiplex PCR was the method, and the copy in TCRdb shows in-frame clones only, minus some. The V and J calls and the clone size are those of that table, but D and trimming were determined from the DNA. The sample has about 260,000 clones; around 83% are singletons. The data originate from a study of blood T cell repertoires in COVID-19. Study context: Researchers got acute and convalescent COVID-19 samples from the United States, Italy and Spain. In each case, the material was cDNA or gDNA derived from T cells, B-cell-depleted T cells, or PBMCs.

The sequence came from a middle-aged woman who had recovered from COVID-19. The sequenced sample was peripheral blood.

The CDR3 DNA reads as TGTGCCAGCAGCTTGGAGCAGGGGTCCACTGAAGCTTTCTTT. Translation: CASSLEQGSTEAFF. The V gene is TRBV5-5, the J gene TRBJ1-1, with D possibly being TRBD1 (6 bases). Germline CDR1 and CDR2: SGHKS and YYEKEE (reference sequence). The V end lost 0 bases, the J end lost 4 bases, and 10 bases lay between the germline ends. There are 14 residues in the CDR3.